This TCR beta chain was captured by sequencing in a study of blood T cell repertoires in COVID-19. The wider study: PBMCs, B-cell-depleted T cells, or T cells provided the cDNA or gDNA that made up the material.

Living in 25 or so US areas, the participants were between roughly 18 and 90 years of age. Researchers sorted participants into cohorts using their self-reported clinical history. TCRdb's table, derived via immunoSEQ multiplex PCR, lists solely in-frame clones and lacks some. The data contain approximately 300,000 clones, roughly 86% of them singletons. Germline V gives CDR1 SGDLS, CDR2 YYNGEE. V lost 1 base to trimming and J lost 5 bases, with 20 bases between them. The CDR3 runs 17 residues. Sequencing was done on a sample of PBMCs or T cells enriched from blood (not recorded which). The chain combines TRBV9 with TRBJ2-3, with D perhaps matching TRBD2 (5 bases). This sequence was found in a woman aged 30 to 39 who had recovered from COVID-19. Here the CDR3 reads CASSVRHSANYGDTQYF. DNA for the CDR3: TGTGCCAGCAGCGTAAGGCATAGCGCGAACTACGGAGATACGCAGTATTTT.